Each of the 8 T cell receptor beta chains below was sequenced from the same sample in a study of radiotherapy plus CTLA-4 blockade in lung cancer. TCRdb's copy holds only in-frame clones and misses some; the assay was immunoSEQ multiplex PCR. This sample yields more than 55,000 clones, of which approximately 82% are seen a single time; about 6.1% belongs to the top ten. The sample in question was peripheral blood, obtained from a patient treated with radiotherapy plus ipilimumab. Receptor source: a human donor with non-small cell lung cancer whose response to radiotherapy plus ipilimumab could not be evaluated.

This clone was observed a few times. The V call is TRBV30, the J call TRBJ2-1; 12 bases are shared with TRBD2. V shed 1 base and J 7 bases; nucleotides not matched to a gene: 5. Germline assignment: CDR1 GTSNPN and CDR2 SVGIG (reference sequence). The CDR3 runs 15 residues. CDR3 protein: CAWSGTSGAGNEQFF. The DNA for the CDR3 is TGTGCCTGGAGTGGGACTAGCGGGGCCGGGAATGAGCAGTTCTTC.

V and J are TRBV28 and TRBJ1-4; TRBD1 might be the D (6 bases). V was cut by 4 bases and J by 3 bases, with 15 bases left in between. This CDR3 has 16 residues. Germline CDR1 is MDHEN and CDR2 is SYDVKM. CDR3 sequence reads: CASSWALQGANEKLFF. The CDR3, as DNA: TGTGCCAGCAGTTGGGCATTACAGGGTGCTAATGAAAAACTGTTTTTT.

The chain is built from TRBV6-6 and TRBJ2-5; D is perhaps TRBD1 (6 bases). CDR1 is MNHNY, CDR2 SVGAGI, per germline (reference sequence). This CDR3 contains 12 residues. The V end lost 9 bases, the J end lost 5 bases, and 13 bases lay between the germline ends. The CDR3 sequence: CASLQGGETQYF. Written as DNA, the CDR3 is TGTGCCAGTTTACAGGGTGGTGAGACCCAGTACTTC.

The chain employs TRBV6-1 and TRBJ2-7; 7 nucleotides match TRBD1. The CDR3 loop spans 14 amino acids. The ends lost 8 bases at V and 2 bases at J; junction bases unmatched: 9. The germline V gene has CDR1 MNHNS and CDR2 SASEGT. CDR3 sequence reads: CASLRQGSTYEQYF. CDR3 in DNA: TGTGCCAGCCTGAGACAGGGAAGTACCTACGAGCAGTACTTC.

This chain uses TRBV30 with TRBJ2-1, with D perhaps matching TRBD1 (5 bases). Germline loops: CDR1 GTSNPN, CDR2 SVGIG (reference sequence). This CDR3 is 15 amino acids long. V dropped 0 bases and J dropped 0 bases, with 9 bases sitting between them. DNA of the CDR3: TGTGCCTGGAGTGTAAGGGGCGGCTCCTACAATGAGCAGTTCTTC. Its protein is CAWSVRGGSYNEQFF. The whole variable domain, filled in from reference TRBV30 and TRBJ2-1, reads SQTIHQWPATLVQPVGSPLSLECTVEGTSNPNLYWYRQAAGRGLQLLFYSVGIGQISSEVPQNLSASRPQDRQFILSSKKLLLSDSGFYLCAWSVRGGSYNEQFFGPGTRLTVL.

The chain uses TRBV5-1 and TRBJ2-3; the match to TRBD2 covers 8 bases. Losses at the gene ends were 3 bases for V and 0 bases for J; bases not matched to a gene: 3. CDR1 and CDR2 from the germline V gene are SGHRS and YFSETQ. The CDR3 totals 15 residues. This CDR3 is CASSSAGASTDTQYF. Written as DNA, the CDR3 is TGCGCCAGCAGCTCAGCGGGGGCTAGCACAGATACGCAGTATTTT.

The chain recombines TRBV21-1 with TRBJ2-7; TRBD2, the table's D call, was not compared with the DNA. TRBV21-1 is designated a pseudogene. The CDR3 runs 16 residues. In DNA, the CDR3 is TGTGCCAGCAGCCCCGGGCGGCTAGCGGACCGCTACGAGCAGTACTTC. Amino acid sequence: CASSPGRLADRYEQYF.

This clone is a singleton in its sample. This sequence joins TRBV27 and TRBJ1-5, with 7 bases matching TRBD1. The CDR3 spans 12 residues. The ends lost 9 bases at V and 4 bases at J; junction bases unmatched: 3. Germline loops: CDR1 MNHEY, CDR2 SMNVEV (reference sequence). The CDR3 coding sequence is TGTGCCAGTGACAGGGTTAATCAGCCCCAGCATTTT. Translating it yields CASDRVNQPQHF.